This passage covers 29 T cell receptor beta chains from one sample sequenced in a study of blood T cells in healthy people across ages. Then a second PCR, running roughly 7 to 11 cycles, was carried out with a sample-barcoded 5' primer and a J-beta primer mix. Each CDR3 protein is one row after TCRdb ran MiXCR on the 5' RACE reads. The data show about 640,000 distinct CDR3 sequences, 58% seen once. The sequenced sample consisted of blood. The receptors come from a man in his fifties or sixties in good health.

This clonotype was picked up a small number of times. The V call is TRBV4-2, the J call TRBJ1-5; the D gene is possibly TRBD1 (5 bases). The CDR3 runs 16 residues. Trimming took off 1 base at V and 6 bases at J, with 16 bases between the two ends. Germline V gene sequence: CDR1 LGHNA, CDR2 YNFKEQ. The CDR3 is CASSQGAGGTAQPQHF. CDR3 coding DNA: TGTGCCAGCAGCCAAGGGGCGGGGGGAACAGCTCAGCCCCAGCATTTT.

The J gene is TRBJ2-3, the V gene TRBV24-1, with a weak D call TRBD1 (6 bases). Germline V gives CDR1 KGHDR, CDR2 SFDVKD. V was shortened by 4 bases and J by 5 bases, with 12 bases between the two germline ends. The CDR3 totals 14 residues. CDR3 in amino acids: CATSDRGAVDTQYF. CDR3 sequence (DNA): TGTGCCACCAGTGACAGGGGAGCTGTAGATACGCAGTATTTT.

The chain couples TRBV9 to TRBJ2-7, with D maybe TRBD2 (7 bases). Germline V gene data show CDR1 as SGDLS and CDR2 as YYNGEE. This CDR3 comprises 13 residues. With 4 bases removed from V and 5 bases from J, the gap between germline ends came to 13 bases. DNA for the CDR3: TGTGCCAGCAGCCCCACGGGGGGCGACGAGCAGTACTTC. Its protein is CASSPTGGDEQYF.

The chain recombines TRBV20-1 with TRBJ1-1, with D perhaps TRBD1 (6 bases). CDR1 and CDR2 from the germline V gene are DFQATT and SNEGSKA (reference sequence). The V end lost 4 bases, the J end lost 2 bases, and 14 bases lay between the germline ends. The CDR3 contains 14 residues. CDR3 in amino acids: CSATSTGGNTEAFF. In DNA, the CDR3 is TGCAGTGCTACCTCGACAGGTGGTAACACTGAAGCTTTCTTT.

The chain links TRBV6-4 to TRBJ2-1; 14 bases map to TRBD2. Trimming at V came to 5 bases and at J to 2 bases, leaving 11 bases not matched to a gene. This CDR3 region has 19 residues. The V gene's germline CDR1 is MRHNA and CDR2 SNTAGT. The CDR3 spells CASSPSGLAGGQPYNEQFF. The CDR3 nucleotides are TGTGCCAGCAGTCCCTCCGGACTAGCGGGGGGCCAGCCCTACAATGAGCAGTTCTTC.

CDR3 sequence reads: CASSQFRGRVNSPLHF. In DNA form, the CDR3 reads TGTGCCAGCAGCCAGTTCCGAGGCAGGGTCAATTCACCCCTCCACTTT. The V gene is TRBV14, the J gene TRBJ1-6, with a possible D match to TRBD1 (5 bases). This CDR3 comprises 16 residues. Trimming took 3 bases from V and 7 from J, leaving 16 bases between them. The germline gives CDR1 SGHDN, CDR2 FVKESK.

The V call is TRBV29-1, the J call TRBJ2-3; D perhaps matches TRBD1 (5 bases). With 4 bases removed from V and 4 bases from J, the gap between germline ends came to 12 bases. Germline CDR1 SQVTM, CDR2 ANQGSEA. The CDR3 is made up of 13 amino acids. The CDR3: CSVGQGSPDTQYF. The CDR3 DNA reads as TGCAGCGTTGGGCAGGGATCGCCAGATACGCAGTATTTT.

The CDR3 region is CASSRTYQETQYF. The CDR3 DNA reads as TGTGCCAGCAGTAGGACTTACCAAGAGACCCAGTACTTC. V is TRBV2 and J is TRBJ2-5, with a possible D match to TRBD2 (5 bases). CDR1 is SNHLY and CDR2 is FYNNEI in the germline V gene. The CDR3 runs to 13 residues. Trimming pared 5 bases from V and 0 bases from J, leaving 7 bases between.

This clonotype was seen only once. The chain employs TRBV7-2 and TRBJ1-5; D is ambiguous. This CDR3 has 13 residues. The germline gives CDR1 SGHTA, CDR2 FQGNSA. Between the trimmed V and J ends, which lost 5 bases and 7 bases, there was a span of 12 bases. The CDR3 region is CASSLARRQPQHF. The CDR3, as DNA: TGTGCCAGCAGCCTCGCCAGGAGGCAGCCCCAGCATTTT.

This chain connects TRBV6-2 or TRBV6-3 to TRBJ1-2; TRBD1 aligns across 9 bases. Germline trimming cut 6 bases from V and 4 bases from J; bases unmatched to any gene: 9. The CDR3 extends over 15 amino acids. CDR1 is MNHEY and CDR2 is SVGEGT in the germline V gene. The CDR3 region is CASRTTGGVVYGYTF. In DNA form, the CDR3 reads TGTGCCAGCAGAACCACAGGGGGCGTCGTCTATGGCTACACCTTC.

This clonotype was seen just once. This chain's CDR3 is CSVGRDTNTDTQYF. The DNA of the CDR3 is TGCAGTGTGGGGCGGGACACAAACACAGATACGCAGTATTTT. The chain is built from TRBV20-1 and TRBJ2-3, with D perhaps matching TRBD1 or TRBD2 (6 bases each). The germline V gene has CDR1 DFQATT and CDR2 SNEGSKA (reference sequence). This CDR3 region has 14 residues. Trimming left V 7 bases short and J 2 bases short, with 16 bases between.

The genes are TRBV6-1 and TRBJ1-2; 8 bases are shared with TRBD1. V lost 4 bases to trimming and J lost 5 bases; unmatched junction nucleotides: 3. The CDR3 length is 13 residues. The germline V gene encodes CDR1 MNHNS and CDR2 SASEGT. The CDR3 nucleotides read TGTGCCAGCAGTGCCAGACAGGGGTATGGCTACACCTTC. Translated, it gives CASSARQGYGYTF.

V is TRBV20-1 and J is TRBJ1-1; D unclear. This CDR3 is built from 15 residues. Germline V gene lookup returns CDR1 DFQATT and CDR2 SNEGSKA (reference sequence). V dropped 1 base and J dropped 1 base, with 13 bases sitting between them. CDR3 region: CSARGGGMGNTEAFF. CDR3 DNA sequence: TGCAGTGCTAGAGGGGGTGGGATGGGGAACACTGAAGCTTTCTTT.

V gene TRBV7-2 combines with J gene TRBJ1-2, with D unresolved. V gave up 1 base and J gave up 0 bases, with 9 bases separating them. Germline loops: CDR1 SGHTA, CDR2 FQGNSA. The CDR3 is 15 amino acids. In DNA, the CDR3 is TGTGCCAGCAGCTTAGGTGGCGGGACTAACTATGGCTACACCTTC. Amino acids: CASSLGGGTNYGYTF.

The V gene is TRBV7-9, the J gene TRBJ2-7; D gene uncertain. With 5 bases removed from V and 2 bases from J, the gap between germline ends came to 13 bases. Germline loops: CDR1 SEHNR, CDR2 FQNEAQ (reference sequence). The CDR3 runs 14 residues. The CDR3 coding sequence is TGTGCCAGCAGCGAAGGACGTGCCACCTACGAGCAGTACTTC. Protein: CASSEGRATYEQYF.

CDR3 DNA sequence: TGTGCCAGCAGCCAAGATGGGCTACAAACCCAAAACATTCAGTACTTC. Amino acids: CASSQDGLQTQNIQYF. The V and J genes are TRBV4-2 and TRBJ2-7, with unresolved D. The J call is uncertain, as TRBJ2-4 better fits the DNA end. The CDR3 sequence is 16 residues long. In germline, CDR1 is LGHNA, CDR2 YNFKEQ.

The V and J genes are TRBV11-2 and TRBJ2-7; D ambiguous. The CDR3 length is 13 residues. In germline, CDR1 is SGHAT, CDR2 FQNNGV. The ends were cut back, 5 bases at V and 3 bases at J, with 11 bases in the middle. The chain's CDR3 is CASSPARYYEQYF. The CDR3 nucleotides are TGTGCCAGCAGCCCCGCCAGATACTACGAGCAGTACTTC. Drawing the rest from reference TRBV11-2 and TRBJ2-7, the complete variable domain is EAGVAQSPRYKIIEKRQSVAFWCNPISGHATLYWYQQILGQGPKLLIQFQNNGVVDDSQLPKDRFSAERLKGVDSTLKIQPAKLEDSAVYLCASSPARYYEQYFGPGTRLTVT.

The CDR3 nucleotides are TGCAGTGCTCAGGACAGGGGTGGTGAGCAGTTCTTC. Translated, it gives CSAQDRGGEQFF. This rearrangement joins TRBV20-1 to TRBJ2-1, with 9 bases fitting TRBD1. The CDR3 totals 12 residues. With V trimmed by 5 bases and J by 9 bases, 5 bases remained unmatched. The germline gives CDR1 DFQATT, CDR2 SNEGSKA (reference sequence).

The chain employs TRBV19 and TRBJ2-4; TRBD1 aligns across 7 bases. TRBJ2-7 explains the end of the DNA better; the J call may be wrong. The germline gives CDR1 LNHDA, CDR2 SQIVND (reference sequence). The CDR3 spans 15 residues. The CDR3 bases are TGTGCCAGTAGCATTCGGGACAGAGGTTTTCGCGAGCAGTACTTC. Its protein is CASSIRDRGFREQYF.

Only one count was recorded for this clonotype. V usage is TRBV11-2 and J usage is TRBJ1-4; D remains ambiguous. Germline V gives CDR1 SGHAT, CDR2 FQNNGV. Deletions cut 1 base from V and 8 bases from J, with 8 bases between. CDR3 length: 13 amino acids. For the CDR3, the DNA is TGTGCCAGCAGCTTAGGGGCAGTAGAAAAACTGTTTTTT. It yields the protein CASSLGAVEKLFF.

In its sample, this clonotype was seen a few times. The chain is built from TRBV10-3 and TRBJ2-4, with D perhaps given as TRBD1 or TRBD2 (5 bases each). V was shortened by 0 bases and J by 1 base, with 10 bases between the two germline ends. CDR1 and CDR2 (germline): ENHRY, SYGVKD. This CDR3 is 16 amino acids long. The DNA for the CDR3 is TGTGCCATCAGTGAGTCGGTGGGGGAGGCCAAAAACATTCAGTACTTC. Translated, it gives CAISESVGEAKNIQYF.

The chain couples TRBV3-1 to TRBJ1-2, with unresolved D. The length of the CDR3 is 12 residues. Per the germline V gene, CDR1 is LGHDT and CDR2 is YNNKEL (reference sequence). V was clipped by 2 bases and J by 6 bases, with 7 bases between them. CDR3 DNA sequence: TGTGCCAGCAGCCAAAGGAGGAATGGCTACACCTTC. It specifies CASSQRRNGYTF. The whole variable domain, remainder taken from reference TRBV3-1 and TRBJ1-2, is DTAVSQTPKYLVTQMGNDKSIKCEQNLGHDTMYWYKQDSKKFLKIMFSYNNKELIINETVPNRFSPKSPDKAHLNLHINSLELGDSAVYFCASSQRRNGYTFGSGTRLTVV.

The chain carries TRBV15 and TRBJ1-4; 8 bases line up with TRBD1. The germline V gene has CDR1 LNHNV and CDR2 YYDKDF (reference sequence). The V segment lost 4 bases and the J segment 8 bases; nucleotides outside the gene matches: 9. This CDR3 is built from 15 residues. CDR3 amino acids: CATSKQQGGEEKLFF. The CDR3 DNA follows: TGTGCCACCAGCAAACAACAGGGGGGGGAAGAAAAACTGTTTTTT.

The chain links TRBV29-1 to TRBJ2-3; tentative D call: TRBD2 (6 bases). Germline CDR1 is SQVTM and CDR2 is ANQGSEA. The CDR3 consists of 12 residues. V was cut by 2 bases and J by 9 bases, with 12 bases left in between. The CDR3 region has the DNA TGCAGCGTTGAACATCCAGGAGGGACGCAGTATTTT. Protein sequence: CSVEHPGGTQYF.

The chain combines TRBV5-1 with TRBJ2-7, with D possibly being TRBD2 (5 bases). This CDR3 comprises 13 residues. V shed 4 bases and J shed 3 bases, with 11 bases lying between them. Germline lookup yields CDR1 SGHRS and CDR2 YFSETQ. The DNA for the CDR3 is TGCGCCAGCAGCCCGGACGGGAACTACGAGCAGTACTTC. It translates to CASSPDGNYEQYF.

The V call is TRBV6-2 or TRBV6-3, the J call TRBJ2-1; D is perhaps TRBD2 (6 bases). Germline V lookup: CDR1 MNHEY, CDR2 SVGEGT. Trimming left V 2 bases short and J 3 bases short, with 8 bases between. CDR3 length equals 14 residues. The CDR3 region has the DNA TGTGCCAGCAGTTACGACGGGGGCTACAATGAGCAGTTCTTC. Amino acid sequence: CASSYDGGYNEQFF.

In this sample, this clonotype turned up a few times. V gene TRBV15 combines with J gene TRBJ2-1; maybe TRBD2 (6 bases). Germline CDR1 reads LNHNV; CDR2 reads YYDKDF (reference sequence). V gave up 0 bases and J gave up 4 bases, with 10 bases separating them. The CDR3 has 15 amino acids. The CDR3 sequence is CATSRERDLYNEQFF. In nucleotides, the CDR3 is TGTGCCACCAGCAGAGAACGGGACTTATACAATGAGCAGTTCTTC.

This clonotype showed up just a few times. The chain is built from TRBV7-8 and TRBJ2-1; D is possibly TRBD2 (5 bases). The germline V and J ends were trimmed by 0 bases and 6 bases, with 9 bases remaining between them. The CDR3 covers 14 residues. The germline CDR1 and CDR2 sequences are SGHVS and FQNEAQ. CDR3 DNA sequence: TGTGCCAGCAGCTTAGCTCTAGCTAGCAATGAGCAGTTCTTC. Translated, it gives CASSLALASNEQFF.

The chain joins TRBV2 to TRBJ1-1; D gene unclear. The CDR3 is made up of 12 amino acids. Germline loops: CDR1 SNHLY, CDR2 FYNNEI. Trimming took 10 bases from V and 1 from J, leaving 10 bases between them. The DNA for the CDR3 is TGTGCCACCAGAGAGTGGAACACTGAAGCTTTCTTT. It codes for CATREWNTEAFF.